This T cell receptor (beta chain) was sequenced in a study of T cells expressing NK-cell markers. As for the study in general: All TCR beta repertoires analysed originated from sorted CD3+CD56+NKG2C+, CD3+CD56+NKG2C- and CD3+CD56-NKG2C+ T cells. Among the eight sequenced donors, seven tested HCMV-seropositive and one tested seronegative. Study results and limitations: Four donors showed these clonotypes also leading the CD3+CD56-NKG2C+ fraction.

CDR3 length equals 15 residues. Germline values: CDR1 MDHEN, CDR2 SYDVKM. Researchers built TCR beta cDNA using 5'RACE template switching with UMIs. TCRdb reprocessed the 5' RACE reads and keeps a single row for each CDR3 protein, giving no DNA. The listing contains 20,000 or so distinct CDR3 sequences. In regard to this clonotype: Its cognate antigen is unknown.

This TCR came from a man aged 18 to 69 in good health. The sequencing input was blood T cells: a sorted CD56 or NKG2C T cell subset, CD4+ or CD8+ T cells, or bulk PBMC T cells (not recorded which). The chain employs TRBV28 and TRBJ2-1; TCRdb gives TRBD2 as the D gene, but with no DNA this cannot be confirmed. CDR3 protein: CASSLLGGGDNEQFF.